This entry lists 13 T cell receptor beta chains sequenced from one sample in a study of cytomegalovirus exposure and HLA in healthy donors. Vbeta (60) and Jbeta (13) primers were used in the PCR. The table came from immunoSEQ multiplex PCR; TCRdb's copy has only in-frame clones and leaves some out. Among roughly 200,000 clones, about 80% were seen once, and the ten largest hold 0.63%. Specimen: PBMCs. The receptors shown here come from a man aged 18 to 35 in good health and CMV-seronegative.

This chain uses TRBV2 with TRBJ1-4, with D perhaps matching TRBD1 (5 bases). The CDR3 spans 13 residues. Germline assignment: CDR1 SNHLY and CDR2 FYNNEI. V dropped 5 bases and J dropped 4 bases, with 8 bases sitting between them. DNA of the CDR3: TGTGCCAGCAGTAGGGGACTTAATGAAAAACTGTTTTTT. Its translation is CASSRGLNEKLFF.

Notes on this clone: Other DNA sequences within the sample encode an identical CDR3. The gene calls are TRBV27 and TRBJ2-1, with D hard to call. The CDR3 is 13 amino acids. V shed 4 bases and J shed 0 bases, with 4 bases lying between them. Per the germline V gene, CDR1 is MNHEY and CDR2 is SMNVEV (reference sequence). The CDR3 here is CASSYSSYNEQFF. The CDR3 bases are TGTGCCAGCAGTTACAGCTCCTACAATGAGCAGTTCTTC.

The chain joins TRBV11-3 to TRBJ2-1, with D tentatively TRBD2 (6 bases). Trimming stripped 4 bases from V and 0 bases from J, with 10 bases between. The CDR3 has 15 amino acids. The germline V gene encodes CDR1 SGHNT and CDR2 YENEEA. The CDR3 DNA follows: TGTGCCAGCAGCTCGTCGACTAGCTCCTACAATGAGCAGTTCTTC. Protein product: CASSSSTSSYNEQFF.

The chain uses TRBV9 and TRBJ2-3, with 8 bases matching TRBD2. This CDR3 has 15 amino acids. After removal of 4 bases from V and 6 bases from J, the junction contained 10 bases not matched to a gene. CDR1 is SGDLS, CDR2 YYNGEE, per germline. CDR3 DNA: TGTGCCAGCAGCCTCCCAGCGGGAGAGTCGGATACGCAGTATTTT. It codes for CASSLPAGESDTQYF.

The chain has TRBV29-1 and TRBJ2-2; D call uncertain. CDR1 and CDR2 from the germline V gene are SQVTM and ANQGSEA. Deletions cut 4 bases from V and 4 bases from J, with 4 bases between. This CDR3 region has 11 residues. The CDR3 sequence: CSVVSTGELFF. CDR3 in DNA: TGCAGCGTTGTTAGCACCGGGGAGCTGTTTTTT.

The chain recombines TRBV9 with TRBJ2-7; a weak D match, TRBD2 (5 bases). The CDR3 totals 15 residues. Trimming cost V 0 bases and J 0 bases, with 10 bases left between them. Germline V gene sequence: CDR1 SGDLS, CDR2 YYNGEE. CDR3 nucleotide sequence: TGTGCCAGCAGCGTAGGGGAGAAAACCTCCTACGAGCAGTACTTC. Translation: CASSVGEKTSYEQYF.

The chain combines TRBV27 with TRBJ2-2; no firm D call. The CDR3 loop spans 14 amino acids. Germline loops: CDR1 MNHEY, CDR2 SMNVEV (reference sequence). V shed 5 bases and J shed 1 base, with 8 bases lying between them. The CDR3 loop is CASSPQQNTGELFF. The CDR3 DNA is TGTGCCAGCAGTCCTCAACAGAACACCGGGGAGCTGTTTTTT.

V usage is TRBV2 and J usage is TRBJ2-1, with D possibly being TRBD2 (7 bases). The CDR3 sequence is 13 residues long. Germline V gene lookup returns CDR1 SNHLY and CDR2 FYNNEI. The V end lost 7 bases, the J end lost 6 bases, and 13 bases lay between the germline ends. DNA of the CDR3: TGTGCCAGCAAAGGGGGGAGGGGCAATGAGCAGTTCTTC. Translating it yields CASKGGRGNEQFF.

The V and J genes are TRBV7-9 and TRBJ2-7, with 8 bases lining up with TRBD1. This CDR3 comprises 16 residues. Per germline, CDR1 SEHNR and CDR2 FQNEAQ (reference sequence). V was clipped by 1 base and J by 1 base; unmatched bases: 6. Here the CDR3 DNA reads TGTGCCAGCAGCTTAGGGGCAGGGGGCCTGTCCTACGAGCAGTACTTC. Residues: CASSLGAGGLSYEQYF.

The rearrangement uses TRBV6-5 and TRBJ1-4, with D perhaps matching TRBD1 (5 bases). The germline CDR1 and CDR2 sequences are MNHEY and SVGAGI. This CDR3 contains 15 residues. The V end was cut by 11 bases, the J end by 3 bases, with 19 bases between. The CDR3 protein is CAGSGLAGANEKLFF. CDR3 in DNA: TGTGCCGGTTCAGGGCTGGCGGGGGCTAATGAAAAACTGTTTTTT.

The chain combines TRBV30 with TRBJ2-1, with D tentatively TRBD1 (5 bases). CDR1 GTSNPN and CDR2 SVGIG come from the germline V gene (reference sequence). There are 13 residues in the CDR3. The V end was cut by 8 bases, the J end by 10 bases, with 21 bases between. The CDR3 nucleotides read TGTGCCCGCCCCCCCGACAGCCTGGGGGAGCAGTTCTTC. This sequence encodes CARPPDSLGEQFF.

V gene TRBV7-2 combines with J gene TRBJ2-3, with 7 nucleotides matching TRBD2. The CDR3 contains 15 residues. Per germline, CDR1 SGHTA and CDR2 FQGNSA. The junction had 6 bases not matched to a gene; V was cut back by 2 bases and J by 4 bases. CDR3 sequence: CASSLSGRASDTQYF. The CDR3 region has the DNA TGTGCCAGCAGCTTAAGTGGGAGGGCCTCAGATACGCAGTATTTT.

The V gene is TRBV5-1, the J gene TRBJ2-1; D possibly corresponds to TRBD2 (6 bases). Germline lookup yields CDR1 SGHRS and CDR2 YFSETQ. Trimming pared 2 bases from V and 4 bases from J, leaving 10 bases between. The CDR3 spans 14 residues. This CDR3 reads CASSFTGAYNEQFF. The CDR3 DNA reads as TGCGCCAGCAGCTTTACGGGAGCTTACAATGAGCAGTTCTTC.